The text below deals with one TCR beta chain. Its specificity is not known. Treatment in this sample: oral pan-JAK inhibitor, 5-10 mg twice daily. Germline-derived CDR1 and CDR2 are SNHLY and FYNNEI. With 2 bases removed from V and 4 bases from J, the gap between germline ends came to 15 bases. This CDR3 has 16 residues. This record belongs to a study of CD8+ T cells in alopecia areata. Across the study: The investigators scored severity in treated patients by the percentage of affected scalp area. Study-level findings and limits: Persistence during tofacitinib was seen for many expanded lesional clones in scalp and blood. Administration of tofacitinib significantly diminished scalp clonality and expanded CD8+ clones within the top 100. Relative to normal scalp, lesional scalp, especially alopecia totalis/universalis, showed higher clonality.

Reverse transcribed after extraction, RNA yielded cDNA as the sequencing template. Method: immunoSEQ multiplex PCR; TCRdb's copy keeps in-frame clones and lacks some. The data contain 85,000 to 95,000 clones, just over 70% of them singletons. Sequenced material: CD8+ T cells sorted from blood, taken between weeks 43 and 45, from a patient treated with tofacitinib. This TCR came from a human donor with alopecia areata. The rearrangement uses TRBV2 and TRBJ1-5; tentative D call: TRBD1 (6 bases). CDR3 coding DNA: TGTGCCAGCAGTGAATCTCTGGACAGTCCGAATCAGCCCCAGCATTTT. It codes for CASSESLDSPNQPQHF. Combining the CDR3 with reference TRBV2 and TRBJ1-5 gives the whole variable domain EPEVTQTPSHQVTQMGQEVILRCVPISNHLYFYWYRQILGQKVEFLVSFYNNEISEKSEIFDDQFSVERPDGSNFTLKIRSTKLEDSAMYFCASSESLDSPNQPQHFGDGTRLSIL.